This paragraph reports one T cell receptor beta chain. Naive CD8 cells, CD45RO-negative and positively selected for CCR7, excluded terminally differentiated effector memory CD45RA+ cells. V was trimmed by 5 bases and J by 2 bases, leaving 13 bases between them. This CDR3 spans 15 amino acids. From germline, CDR1 is LNHDA and CDR2 SQIVND (reference sequence). Generated by immunoSEQ multiplex PCR, the TCRdb table keeps only in-frame clones and is missing some. The sample has roughly 650,000 clones, around 96% seen once; the top ten hold around 0.1%. The sample originates from a study of shared clonotypes between healthy human individuals.

The chain links TRBV19 to TRBJ2-1; D remains unclear. The sequencing input was naive CD8+ T cells sorted from blood. The clonotype originates from a woman aged 30 to 39 in good health. The CDR3 DNA is TGTGCCAGTAGTGTCGTGCGGATAACCTACAATGAGCAGTTCTTC. It specifies CASSVVRITYNEQFF. Filled out from reference TRBV19 and TRBJ2-1, the complete variable domain reads DGGITQSPKYLFRKEGQNVTLSCEQNLNHDAMYWYRQDPGQGLRLIYYSQIVNDFQKGDIAEGYSVSREKKESFPLTVTSAQKNPTAFYLCASSVVRITYNEQFFGPGTRLTVL.